The clone carrying this T cell receptor (beta chain) was found a few times. Described treatment: oral pan-JAK inhibitor, 5-10 mg twice daily. The sample belongs to a study of CD8+ T cells in alopecia areata. Germline lookup yields CDR1 PRHDT and CDR2 FYEKMQ (reference sequence). Trimming left V 3 bases short and J 8 bases short, with 11 bases between. This CDR3 has 12 residues. cDNA serving as the sequencing template came from extracted, reverse transcribed RNA. Some clones are missing from TCRdb's copy, which holds only in-frame ones; the method was immunoSEQ multiplex PCR. Of hundreds of thousands of clones listed, more than 55% were seen once; the top ten hold 0.95% to 1.5%.

The rearrangement joins TRBV13 to TRBJ2-7; the D is unclear. The sequence was collected from a human donor with alopecia areata. This sample comprised CD4+ T cells sorted from blood, obtained at week 44, from a patient treated with tofacitinib. CDR3 DNA sequence: TGTGCCAGCAGCTTTGGAGACCGACAGCAGTACTTC. Its translation: CASSFGDRQQYF.